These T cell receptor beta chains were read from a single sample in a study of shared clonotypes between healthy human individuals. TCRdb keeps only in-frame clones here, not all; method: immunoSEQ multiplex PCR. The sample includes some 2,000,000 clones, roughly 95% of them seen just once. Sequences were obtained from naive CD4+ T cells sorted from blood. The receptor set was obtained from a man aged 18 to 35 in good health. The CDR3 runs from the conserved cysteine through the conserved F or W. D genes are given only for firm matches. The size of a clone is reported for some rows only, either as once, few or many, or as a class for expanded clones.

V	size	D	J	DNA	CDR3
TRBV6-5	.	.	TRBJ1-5	TGTGCCAGCAGTTACGGAAAGGGGGATCAGCCCCAGCATTTT	CASSYGKGDQPQHF
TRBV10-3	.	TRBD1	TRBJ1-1	TGTGCCATCAGTGACGGACAGGGGAACACTGAAGCTTTCTTT	CAISDGQGNTEAFF
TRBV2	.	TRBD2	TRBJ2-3	TGTGCCAGCAGTGGGGGACTAGCGGGAGTGTCCATTACAGATACGCAGTATTTT	CASSGGLAGVSITDTQYF
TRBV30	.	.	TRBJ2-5	TGTGCCTGGTGCACTGGGTTCGGGGAGACCCAGTACTTC	CAWCTGFGETQYF
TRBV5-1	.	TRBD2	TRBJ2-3	TGCGCCAGCAGCTGGCCTAGCGGCCTTGTGTCGGATACGCAGTATTTT	CASSWPSGLVSDTQYF
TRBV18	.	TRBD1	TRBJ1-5	TGTGCCAGCTCGCCTGTTACGACAGGGACGGGACAGCCCCAGCATTTT	CASSPVTTGTGQPQHF
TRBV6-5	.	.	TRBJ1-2	TGTGCCAGCAGCCTCCAGGGGAATGGCTACACCTTC	CASSLQGNGYTF
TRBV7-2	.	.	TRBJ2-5	TGTGCCAGCAGCATCAATTTCCTGACCCAGTACTTC	CASSINFLTQYF
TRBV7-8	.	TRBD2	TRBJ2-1	TGTGCCAGCAGCCCCACAGGACTAGCGGGGCACAATGAGCAGTTCTTC	CASSPTGLAGHNEQFF
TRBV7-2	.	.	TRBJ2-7	TGTGCCAGCAGCCCTGGGGGCTACGAGCAGTACTTC	CASSPGGYEQYF
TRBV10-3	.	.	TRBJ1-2	TGTGCCACCGGACCGGTGGATGGCTACACCTTC	CATGPVDGYTF
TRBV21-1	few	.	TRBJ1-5	TGTGCCAGCAGCAAGAGGACGGTAAATCAGCCCCAGCATTTT	CASSKRTVNQPQHF
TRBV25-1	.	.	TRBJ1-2	TGTGCCAGCAGTCTCTGGGGGGGCTACACCTTC	CASSLWGGYTF
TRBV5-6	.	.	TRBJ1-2	TGTGCCAGCAGCCCCCTATTGTTTGACAGCTACACCTTC	CASSPLLFDSYTF
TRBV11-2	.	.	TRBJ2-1	TGTGCCAGCAGCTTAGTTACAGGGAGCTCCTACAATGAGCAGTTCTTC	CASSLVTGSSYNEQFF